These T cell receptor beta chains were read from a single sample in a study of OX40 agonist ivuxolimab in advanced cancers. Clones were sequenced by immunoSEQ multiplex PCR, and TCRdb holds only the in-frame ones, with some missing. The data hold roughly 92,000 clones, with under 95% observed a single time. This material consisted of CD4+ or CD8+ T cells sorted from blood, taken in a trial of the OX40 agonist ivuxolimab. Receptor source: an adult with an advanced solid tumor such as melanoma, head and neck, liver or kidney cancer. CDR3s include the opening cysteine and the closing phenylalanine or tryptophan. The D gene is left open where the match is weak. Expanded clones are given a class, and other clones once, few, many or no size at all.

len	v_gene	d_gene	abundance	j_gene	CDR3aa	CDR3nt
16	TRBV28	TRBD1	.	TRBJ1-5	CASSHHQGVGNQPQHF	TGTGCCAGCAGCCATCACCAGGGGGTAGGTAATCAGCCCCAGCATTTT
14	TRBV11-2	.	.	TRBJ2-7	CASSLDPRGREQYF	TGTGCCAGCAGCTTAGACCCACGAGGGCGGGAGCAGTACTTC
16	TRBV11-2	TRBD2	.	TRBJ2-3	CASSYYSGSSTDTQYF	TGTGCCAGCAGCTATTATAGCGGGAGTAGTACAGATACGCAGTATTTT
15	TRBV5-1	.	.	TRBJ2-7	CASSLDVIGPYEQYF	TGCGCCAGCAGCTTGGACGTGATCGGACCCTACGAGCAGTACTTC
15	TRBV11-2	TRBD2	.	TRBJ2-1	CASRPGEGFHNEQFF	TGTGCCAGCAGACCCGGGGAGGGCTTCCACAATGAGCAGTTCTTC
15	TRBV7-2	.	.	TRBJ1-2	CASSPSTGFDYGYTF	TGTGCCAGCAGCCCCAGTACAGGGTTCGACTATGGCTACACCTTC
15	TRBV4-1	TRBD1	.	TRBJ2-3	CASSQVGQGADTQYF	TGCGCCAGCAGCCAAGTGGGGCAGGGGGCAGATACGCAGTATTTT
14	TRBV6-5	TRBD2	.	TRBJ2-7	CASSLLTSLYEQYF	TGTGCCAGCAGCTTATTGACTAGCCTGTACGAGCAGTACTTC
19	TRBV5-1	.	.	TRBJ1-4	CASSLGGMTASTTNEKLFF	TGCGCCAGCAGCTTGGGGGGCATGACAGCAAGTACAACTAATGAAAAACTGTTTTTT
14	TRBV18	.	.	TRBJ1-5	CASSLQGFSQPQHF	TGTGCCAGCTCACTTCAGGGCTTCAGTCAGCCCCAGCATTTT
14	TRBV19	TRBD2	once	TRBJ2-1	CASRGGSSYNEQFF	TGTGCCAGTAGGGGGGGGAGCTCCTACAATGAGCAGTTCTTC
15	TRBV5-1	.	.	TRBJ1-5	CASSLGAGGNQPQHF	TGCGCCAGCAGCTTGGGGGCAGGGGGCAATCAGCCCCAGCATTTT
14	TRBV15	TRBD1	few	TRBJ1-5	CATSSRGLNQPQHF	TGTGCCACCAGCAGCAGGGGGCTCAATCAGCCCCAGCATTTT
15	TRBV7-8	TRBD1	.	TRBJ2-7	CASRAGTGSSYEQYF	TGTGCCAGCAGGGCCGGGACAGGGTCTTCCTACGAGCAGTACTTC
12	TRBV6-1	.	.	TRBJ2-3	CASSVGVDTQYF	TGTGCCAGCAGTGTAGGGGTAGATACGCAGTATTTT
17	TRBV5-1	TRBD1	.	TRBJ1-1	CASSKDRGLLTNTEAFF	TGCGCCAGCAGCAAAGACAGGGGGCTTCTCACGAACACTGAAGCTTTCTTT
16	TRBV5-8	.	.	TRBJ2-2	CASRQTLDRFTGELFF	TGTGCCAGCAGACAAACCCTTGACAGATTCACCGGGGAGCTGTTTTTT
15	TRBV10-3	TRBD2	.	TRBJ2-1	CASSRGTSDLYEQFF	TGTGCCAGCAGTCGCGGGACTAGCGACTTGTATGAGCAGTTCTTC
13	TRBV19	TRBD1	.	TRBJ2-6	CASRTGRANVLTF	TGTGCCAGTAGGACAGGGCGGGCCAACGTCCTGACTTTC
14	TRBV15	.	.	TRBJ2-7	CATSRDRGNYEQYF	TGTGCCACCAGCAGGGATAGGGGCAACTACGAGCAGTACTTC
13	TRBV29-1	.	.	TRBJ2-7	CSVSQGSAGEQYF	TGCAGCGTGTCACAGGGAAGTGCTGGCGAGCAGTACTTC
15	TRBV11-3	TRBD2	.	TRBJ2-7	CASSTESGAGYEQYF	TGTGCCAGCAGCACAGAATCGGGAGCGGGGTACGAGCAGTACTTC
15	TRBV6-1	.	.	TRBJ1-1	CASVTDLVPNTEAFF	TGTGCCAGCGTAACTGACCTAGTCCCGAACACTGAAGCTTTCTTT
18	TRBV7-3	.	.	TRBJ2-1	CASSLTGAGGLTPNEQFF	TGTGCCAGCAGCTTAACGGGGGCGGGCGGACTTACGCCCAATGAGCAGTTCTTC
14	TRBV11-3	.	.	TRBJ2-7	CASSLSPGSYEQYF	TGTGCCAGCAGCTTATCTCCAGGTAGCTACGAGCAGTACTTC
13	TRBV7-2	.	.	TRBJ1-1	CASSFTVITEAFF	TGTGCCAGCAGCTTTACGGTTATAACTGAAGCTTTCTTT
16	TRBV7-2	.	.	TRBJ2-1	CASSLRRASANNEQFF	TGTGCCAGCAGCTTACGGAGAGCCTCGGCAAACAATGAGCAGTTCTTC
11	TRBV7-2	.	.	TRBJ2-5	CASHGGETQYF	TGTGCCAGCCATGGGGGGGAGACCCAGTACTTC
18	TRBV5-1	.	.	TRBJ2-7	CASSLRTASSPSAAEQYF	TGCGCCAGCAGCTTGCGGACAGCCTCATCCCCTTCAGCTGCCGAGCAGTACTTC
12	TRBV9	.	.	TRBJ2-5	CARVQGGETQYF	TGTGCCAGGGTACAGGGAGGAGAGACCCAGTACTTC
13	TRBV7-9	.	.	TRBJ2-3	CASGADFTDTQYF	TGTGCCAGCGGGGCAGACTTCACAGATACGCAGTATTTT
13	TRBV30	.	.	TRBJ1-1	CAWTRTPNTEAFF	TGTGCCTGGACTAGGACACCGAACACTGAAGCTTTCTTT
14	TRBV4-3	.	.	TRBJ1-1	CASSPGVQGGGAFF	TGCGCCAGCAGCCCAGGCGTCCAGGGAGGGGGGGCTTTCTTT
14	TRBV30	TRBD1	few	TRBJ1-1	CAWSLGGSRGKAFF	TGTGCCTGGAGCCTAGGGGGCTCAAGGGGGAAAGCTTTCTTT
21	TRBV7-8	TRBD2	.	TRBJ2-7	CASSLSLWASGRGGSSYEQYF	TGTGCCAGCAGCTTATCCCTTTGGGCTAGCGGGAGAGGTGGGAGCTCCTACGAGCAGTACTTC
14	TRBV2	.	.	TRBJ1-4	CASSEGSDREKLFF	TGTGCCAGCAGTGAAGGCTCGGACCGAGAAAAACTGTTTTTT
14	TRBV7-6	TRBD1	.	TRBJ2-5	CASSLMDREETQYF	TGTGCCAGCAGCTTAATGGACAGGGAAGAGACCCAGTACTTC
14	TRBV5-1	TRBD1	.	TRBJ1-2	CASSLGVDRRGYTF	TGCGCCAGCAGCTTGGGCGTGGACAGGCGAGGCTACACCTTC
14	TRBV19	.	.	TRBJ2-7	CASSIRDSMYEQYF	TGTGCCAGTAGTATTCGGGACTCGATGTACGAGCAGTACTTC
20	TRBV7-8	TRBD2	.	TRBJ2-1	CASSLALTSGAISLGNEQFF	TGTGCCAGCAGCTTAGCTCTCACTAGCGGGGCGATATCTTTAGGGAATGAGCAGTTCTTC
12	TRBV7-9	.	.	TRBJ1-2	CASSLENYGYTF	TGTGCCAGCAGCTTAGAAAACTATGGCTACACCTTC
14	TRBV6-5	TRBD1	.	TRBJ1-1	CASTEGQLNTEAFF	TGTGCCAGCACCGAGGGACAGTTGAACACTGAAGCTTTCTTT
13	TRBV18	.	.	TRBJ2-5	CASSVGHQETQYF	TGTGCCAGCTCCGTCGGGCACCAAGAGACCCAGTACTTC
17	TRBV27	.	few	TRBJ2-2	CASILLRWEGYTGELFF	TGTGCCAGCATACTGCTTAGGTGGGAAGGGTACACCGGGGAGCTGTTTTTT
15	TRBV30	TRBD2	.	TRBJ2-3	CAWRGLAGGVDTQYF	TGTGCCTGGAGGGGACTAGCGGGAGGAGTAGATACGCAGTATTTT
13	TRBV6-6	.	.	TRBJ1-2	CASSYIRQALDTF	TGTGCCAGCAGTTACATTCGACAGGCGTTGGACACCTTC
15	TRBV5-6	.	.	TRBJ1-2	CASSLVRGTFYGYTF	TGTGCCAGCAGCTTGGTTAGGGGGACCTTCTATGGCTACACCTTC
14	TRBV5-4	.	few	TRBJ2-5	CASSLVGSQETQYF	TGTGCCAGCAGCTTGGTTGGTTCTCAAGAGACCCAGTACTTC
16	TRBV5-1	.	.	TRBJ2-3	CASSWGGVAGTDTQYF	TGCGCCAGCAGCTGGGGGGGCGTAGCCGGCACAGATACGCAGTATTTT
13	TRBV14	.	.	TRBJ1-2	CASSRGGGGDYTF	TGTGCCAGCAGCCGTGGTGGAGGGGGTGACTACACCTTC
16	TRBV19	.	.	TRBJ1-5	CASSRGLVTSNQPQHF	TGTGCCAGTTCTAGGGGCTTGGTTACTAGCAATCAGCCCCAGCATTTT
18	TRBV28	.	.	TRBJ1-1	CASSYQPMSQVLNTEAFF	TGTGCCAGCAGTTACCAGCCAATGTCACAGGTCCTGAACACTGAAGCTTTCTTT
12	TRBV28	.	.	TRBJ2-7	CASTGFSREQYF	TGTGCCAGCACAGGCTTCTCGCGCGAGCAGTACTTC
14	TRBV19	.	.	TRBJ2-5	CASRGGSLSAAQYF	TGTGCCAGTAGAGGGGGGTCCCTCTCTGCGGCCCAGTACTTC
16	TRBV7-9	TRBD2	.	TRBJ2-7	CASSRGLAGGGGEQYF	TGTGCCAGCAGCCGAGGACTAGCGGGAGGGGGGGGCGAGCAGTACTTC
15	TRBV19	TRBD1	few	TRBJ2-2	CASSLRDRNTGELFF	TGTGCCAGTAGTCTTCGGGACAGAAACACCGGGGAGCTGTTTTTT
14	TRBV2	.	.	TRBJ1-2	CASSDGRSVGGYTF	TGTGCCAGCAGTGACGGCCGATCCGTCGGAGGCTACACCTTC
14	TRBV5-1	.	.	TRBJ2-7	CASQSGTLGYEQYF	TGCGCCAGTCAATCCGGGACACTAGGCTACGAGCAGTACTTC
14	TRBV9	.	.	TRBJ2-2	CASSVAGNTGELFF	TGTGCCAGCAGCGTAGCTGGGAACACCGGGGAGCTGTTTTTT
13	TRBV10-2	.	.	TRBJ2-7	CATSGTFSYEQYF	TGCGCCACTTCCGGGACATTCTCCTACGAGCAGTACTTC